The 10 T cell receptor beta chains listed next were all sequenced from one sample in a study of OX40 agonist ivuxolimab in advanced cancers. Profiling relied on immunoSEQ multiplex PCR, and the TCRdb table lists in-frame clones only, not all of them. Of more than 80,000 clones detected, roughly 89% appear once; the ten largest clones hold roughly 8.9%. The starting material was CD4+ or CD8+ T cells sorted from blood, obtained in a trial of the OX40 agonist ivuxolimab. All receptors derive from an adult with an advanced solid tumor such as melanoma, head and neck, liver or kidney cancer.

This chain connects TRBV9 to TRBJ2-5, with TRBD2 identical over 14 bases. Germline-derived CDR1 and CDR2 are SGDLS and YYNGEE. Germline trimming cut 4 bases from V and 4 bases from J; bases unmatched to any gene: 6. The CDR3 totals 16 residues. The CDR3, as DNA: TGTGCCAGCAGCAAAGGACTAGCGGGAGGTAGAGAGACCCAGTACTTC. Translated: CASSKGLAGGRETQYF.

This chain joins TRBV27 and TRBJ1-3; D is ambiguous. Trimming took off 2 bases at V and 2 bases at J, with 7 bases between the two ends. This CDR3 region has 14 residues. Germline V gene sequence: CDR1 MNHEY, CDR2 SMNVEV (reference sequence). The DNA of the CDR3 is TGTGCCAGCAGTTTAGGGGTTGCTGGAAACACCATATATTTT. It codes for CASSLGVAGNTIYF.

The chain couples TRBV5-1 to TRBJ2-7; 10 positions agree with TRBD1. J was trimmed by 6 bases and V by 0 bases; bases with no gene match: 9. Germline V gene sequence: CDR1 SGHRS, CDR2 YFSETQ. This CDR3 region has 16 residues. DNA for the CDR3: TGCGCCAGCAGCTTGGCCTCAGGGACAGGGGTAGTCGAGCAGTACTTC. It codes for CASSLASGTGVVEQYF.

This chain connects TRBV13 to TRBJ2-1, with TRBD2 identical over 9 bases. CDR1 and CDR2 from the germline V gene are PRHDT and FYEKMQ (reference sequence). CDR3 size: 13 residues. Trimming cost V 7 bases and J 3 bases; bases outside gene matches: 1. The CDR3 reads CASTSGNYNEQFF. For the CDR3, the DNA is TGTGCCAGCACTAGCGGGAACTACAATGAGCAGTTCTTC.

This chain connects TRBV27 to TRBJ2-7; D gene ambiguous. V was cut by 5 bases and J by 6 bases, with 17 bases left in between. CDR1 MNHEY and CDR2 SMNVEV come from the germline V gene (reference sequence). The CDR3 has 14 residues. CDR3 nucleotides: TGTGCCAGCAGTGCTGTAGTCCCCCGGCCCGAGCAGTACTTC. Translating it yields CASSAVVPRPEQYF.

This CDR3 is CASSYGGQGISEAFF. The DNA for the CDR3 is TGTGCCAGCAGTTACGGGGGACAGGGTATATCTGAAGCTTTCTTT. The chain combines TRBV6-5 with TRBJ1-1, with 9 bases matching TRBD1. This CDR3 has 15 residues. The junction had 7 bases not matched to a gene; V was cut back by 2 bases and J by 6 bases. Per the germline V gene, CDR1 is MNHEY and CDR2 is SVGAGI.

The genes are TRBV12-1 and TRBJ1-2; the table's D call, TRBD1, has no DNA check behind it. TRBV12-1 is annotated as a pseudogene. The CDR3 covers 13 residues. The CDR3 protein is CASKNRGPYGYTF. CDR3 DNA: TGTGCCAGCAAGAACAGGGGGCCCTATGGCTACACCTTC.

The rearrangement joins TRBV6-1 to TRBJ2-2, with D perhaps matching TRBD2 (5 bases). This CDR3 spans 13 amino acids. CDR1 is MNHNS, CDR2 SASEGT, per germline. The V gene lost 2 bases and the J gene lost 5 bases, with 6 bases spanning the gap. DNA of the CDR3: TGTGCCAGCAGTGAAAGGGAGACCGGGGAGCTGTTTTTT. Translation: CASSERETGELFF.

The rearrangement uses TRBV7-9 and TRBJ2-2; D not certain. This CDR3 contains 16 residues. V was pared by 5 bases and J by 1 base, with 14 bases between. Germline loops: CDR1 SEHNR, CDR2 FQNEAQ (reference sequence). CDR3 DNA sequence: TGTGCCAGCAGCCCAGGTTATGGGATGAACACCGGGGAGCTGTTTTTT. Amino acid sequence: CASSPGYGMNTGELFF.

DNA for the CDR3: TGTGCCAGCAGTTTACGGCCGGATGCCTACGAGCAGTACTTC. Translated: CASSLRPDAYEQYF. V and J are TRBV28 and TRBJ2-7; unclear D gene. This CDR3 has 14 amino acids. In germline, CDR1 is MDHEN, CDR2 SYDVKM. Trimming pared 2 bases from V and 2 bases from J, leaving 10 bases between.